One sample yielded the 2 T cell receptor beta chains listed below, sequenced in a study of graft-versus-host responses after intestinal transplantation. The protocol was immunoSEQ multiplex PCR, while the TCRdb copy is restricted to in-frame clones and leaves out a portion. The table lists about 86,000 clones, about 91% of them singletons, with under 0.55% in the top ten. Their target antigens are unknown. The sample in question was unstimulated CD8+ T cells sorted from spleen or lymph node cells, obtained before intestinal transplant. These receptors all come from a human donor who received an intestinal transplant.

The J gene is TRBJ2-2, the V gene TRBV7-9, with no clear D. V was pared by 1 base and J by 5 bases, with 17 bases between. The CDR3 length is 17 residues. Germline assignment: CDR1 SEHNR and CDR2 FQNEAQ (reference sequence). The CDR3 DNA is TGTGCCAGCAGCTTAGTCGTTCAGGAAGGAAGGACCGGGGAGCTGTTTTTT. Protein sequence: CASSLVVQEGRTGELFF. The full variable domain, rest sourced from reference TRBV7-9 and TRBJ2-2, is DTGVSQNPRHKITKRGQNVTFRCDPISEHNRLYWYRQTLGQGPEFLTYFQNEAQLEKSRLLSDRFSAERPKGSFSTLEIQRTEQGDSAMYLCASSLVVQEGRTGELFFGEGSRLTVL.

This chain's CDR3 is CASSPQSGLYNEQFF. The CDR3 DNA follows: TGTGCCAGTAGTCCCCAGAGCGGATTATACAATGAGCAGTTCTTC. V usage is TRBV19 and J usage is TRBJ2-1; weak D call: TRBD2 (5 bases). CDR3 length: 15 residues. Germline-derived CDR1 and CDR2 are LNHDA and SQIVND (reference sequence). Deletions cut 5 bases from V and 4 bases from J, with 15 bases between.